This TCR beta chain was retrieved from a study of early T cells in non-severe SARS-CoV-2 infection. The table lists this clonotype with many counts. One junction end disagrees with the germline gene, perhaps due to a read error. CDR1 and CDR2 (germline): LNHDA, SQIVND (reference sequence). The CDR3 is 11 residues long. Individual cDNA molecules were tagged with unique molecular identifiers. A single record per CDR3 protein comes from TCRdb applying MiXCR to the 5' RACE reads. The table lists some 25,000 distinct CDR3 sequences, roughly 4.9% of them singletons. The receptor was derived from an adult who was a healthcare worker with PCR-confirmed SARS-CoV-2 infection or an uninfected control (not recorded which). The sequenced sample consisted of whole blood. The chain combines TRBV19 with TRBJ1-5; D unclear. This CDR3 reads CASSSNQPQHF. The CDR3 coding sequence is TGTGCCAGCAGTAGCAATCAGCCCCAGCATTTT.